What follows are 3 T cell receptor beta chains derived from one specimen sequenced in a study of shared clonotypes between healthy human individuals. Using immunoSEQ multiplex PCR, the repertoire was profiled, and TCRdb retains in-frame clones only, with some absent. The data contain roughly 1,000,000 clones, approximately 78% of them singletons. Material for sequencing was memory CD4+ T cells from PBMCs. Documented subset: CD45RA-negative fraction. The receptors here all came from a man aged 18-30 years in good health. Some clones in this sample may be carry-over from other donors' samples.

This rearrangement joins TRBV2 to TRBJ2-3, with D unclear. Trimming took off 7 bases at V and 4 bases at J, with 6 bases between the two ends. The CDR3 totals 11 residues. Germline CDR1 reads SNHLY; CDR2 reads FYNNEI. The CDR3 coding sequence is TGTGCCAGCAAGTGGGCAGATACGCAGTATTTT. Protein: CASKWADTQYF. Complete variable domain (other parts from reference TRBV2 and TRBJ2-3): EPEVTQTPSHQVTQMGQEVILRCVPISNHLYFYWYRQILGQKVEFLVSFYNNEISEKSEIFDDQFSVERPDGSNFTLKIRSTKLEDSAMYFCASKWADTQYFGPGTRLTVL.

The genes are TRBV7-9 and TRBJ1-1; D is undetermined. This CDR3 is 14 amino acids long. Per the germline V gene, CDR1 is SEHNR and CDR2 is FQNEAQ (reference sequence). Trimming took off 5 bases at V and 4 bases at J, with 14 bases between the two ends. The CDR3 is CASSLRDGFTEAFF. CDR3 in DNA: TGTGCCAGCAGCCTCCGTGACGGGTTCACTGAAGCTTTCTTT.

The V gene is TRBV7-3, the J gene TRBJ2-2, with 10 positions matching TRBD2. Trimming cost V 5 bases and J 4 bases; bases outside gene matches: 7. This CDR3 comprises 16 residues. The germline V gene has CDR1 SGHTA and CDR2 FQGTGA. CDR3 region: CASSTTSGTATGELFF. The CDR3 coding sequence is TGTGCCAGCAGCACCACTAGCGGGACGGCCACCGGGGAGCTGTTTTTT. The variable domain in full, with the rest retrieved from reference TRBV7-3 and TRBJ2-2, is GAGVSQTPSNKVTEKGKYVELRCDPISGHTALYWYRQSLGQGPEFLIYFQGTGAADDSGLPNDRFFAVRPEGSVSTLKIQRTERGDSAVYLCASSTTSGTATGELFFGEGSRLTVL.